These 27 T cell receptor beta chains were sequenced from one sample in a study of blood T cell repertoires in COVID-19. Repertoires were generated with immunoSEQ multiplex PCR, while TCRdb's copy carries only in-frame clones and drops some. The repertoire has roughly 220,000 clones, around 82% of them found once; the top ten carry 3.5% to 5.5%. Sample: PBMCs or T cells enriched from blood (not recorded which). These receptors were obtained from a man aged 25-45 years with acute COVID-19.

In DNA form, the CDR3 reads TGTGCCTGGAGGAGACGAACAGGGGGCACCGGGGAGCTGTTTTTT. Its protein is CAWRRRTGGTGELFF. J is TRBJ2-2 and V is TRBV30; TRBD1 matches 8 bases. The germline V gene encodes CDR1 GTSNPN and CDR2 SVGIG (reference sequence). V trimming: 3 bases; J trimming: 4 bases; junction bases outside the gene matches: 7. The CDR3 loop spans 15 amino acids.

The rearrangement links TRBV4-2 to TRBJ2-1; 7 bases match TRBD2. The CDR3 loop spans 20 amino acids. Trimming at V came to 4 bases and at J to 2 bases, leaving 20 bases not matched to a gene. Germline CDR1 is LGHNA and CDR2 is YNFKEQ. CDR3 coding DNA: TGTGCCAGCAGCCGGGACGGCTTGGCGGGGGTCGATCGGACCTACAATGAGCAGTTCTTC. This translates into CASSRDGLAGVDRTYNEQFF.

This sequence joins TRBV7-9 and TRBJ1-1; 7 bases line up with TRBD1. The length of the CDR3 is 15 residues. CDR1 and CDR2 from the germline V gene are SEHNR and FQNEAQ (reference sequence). The ends lost 5 bases at V and 1 base at J; junction bases unmatched: 7. In DNA form, the CDR3 reads TGTGCCAGCAGCCCGAATACAGGGGCGAACACTGAAGCTTTCTTT. The encoded protein is CASSPNTGANTEAFF.

The rearrangement links TRBV9 to TRBJ2-5, with 7 bases aligning to TRBD2. CDR1 and CDR2 (germline): SGDLS, YYNGEE. The CDR3 spans 15 residues. The junction had 5 bases not matched to a gene; V was cut back by 0 bases and J by 3 bases. The DNA for the CDR3 is TGTGCCAGCAGCGTAGTCCCAGGGAGGGAAGAGACCCAGTACTTC. Translating gives CASSVVPGREETQYF.

The chain has TRBV4-1 and TRBJ2-7; TRBD1 aligns across 8 bases. Losses at the gene ends were 2 bases for V and 7 bases for J; bases not matched to a gene: 7. Per the germline V gene, CDR1 is MGHRA and CDR2 is YSYEKL. The CDR3 is 14 residues long. The CDR3 loop reads CASSQPGQGREQYF. CDR3 DNA: TGCGCCAGCAGCCAACCCGGACAGGGCCGGGAGCAGTACTTC.

The V and J genes are TRBV6-5 and TRBJ2-2; D is unclear. The CDR3 has 16 residues. Per the germline V gene, CDR1 is MNHEY and CDR2 is SVGAGI. The V end lost 2 bases, the J end lost 7 bases, and 17 bases lay between the germline ends. In DNA, the CDR3 is TGTGCCAGCAGTTACGATGCGGCAGTCGGCTTCGGGGAGCTGTTTTTT. Protein product: CASSYDAAVGFGELFF.

V and J are TRBV9 and TRBJ2-5; maybe TRBD2 (5 bases). CDR3 size: 13 residues. Looked up from germline, CDR1 is SGDLS and CDR2 is YYNGEE. Deletions cut 1 base from V and 2 bases from J, with 6 bases between. Here the CDR3 reads CASSVTSQETQYF. In DNA form, the CDR3 reads TGTGCCAGCAGCGTAACTAGTCAAGAGACCCAGTACTTC.

The chain recombines TRBV6-5 with TRBJ1-5, with 12 bases lining up with TRBD1. Germline lookup yields CDR1 MNHEY and CDR2 SVGAGI. Losses at the gene ends were 5 bases for V and 5 bases for J; bases not matched to a gene: 4. This CDR3 is 15 amino acids long. CDR3 in amino acids: CASSKGTGGHQPQHF. CDR3 sequence (DNA): TGTGCCAGCAGTAAGGGGACAGGGGGCCATCAGCCCCAGCATTTT.

This clone came up a few times. V usage is TRBV5-1 and J usage is TRBJ1-1, with D possibly TRBD1 on 5 matching bases. Germline lookup yields CDR1 SGHRS and CDR2 YFSETQ. CDR3 length: 15 residues. The V end was cut by 4 bases, the J end by 1 base, with 14 bases between. The CDR3 protein is CASSPGGTENTEAFF. The CDR3 DNA reads as TGCGCCAGCAGCCCGGGGGGGACCGAGAACACTGAAGCTTTCTTT.

The genes are TRBV12-3 or TRBV12-4 and TRBJ2-3, with D tentatively TRBD2 (6 bases). V lost 1 base and J lost 5, with 7 bases in between. The CDR3 is 13 amino acids. The CDR3 protein is CASSLGRGDTQYF. The CDR3 bases are TGTGCCAGCAGTTTAGGGCGGGGAGATACGCAGTATTTT.

The CDR3 spells CASSMGGSLNQPQHF. Written as DNA, the CDR3 is TGTGCCAGTAGTATGGGGGGGAGCTTAAATCAGCCCCAGCATTTT. The chain combines TRBV19 with TRBJ1-5; D might be TRBD1 (5 bases). Germline values: CDR1 LNHDA, CDR2 SQIVND (reference sequence). The CDR3 is 15 amino acids. With 3 bases removed from V and 4 bases from J, the gap between germline ends came to 13 bases.

V usage is TRBV7-6 and J usage is TRBJ1-6, with D uncertain. This CDR3 has 14 residues. Germline V lookup: CDR1 SGHVS, CDR2 FNYEAQ. V was pared by 5 bases and J by 10 bases, with 15 bases between. Here the CDR3 DNA reads TGTGCCAGCAGCCTGGGCGGGGTACGGTCACCCCTCCACTTT. Its protein is CASSLGGVRSPLHF.

The rearrangement uses TRBV18 and TRBJ2-7, with 9 bases identical to TRBD1. CDR1 is KGHSH, CDR2 LQKENI, per germline. The CDR3 is 14 amino acids. V lost 3 bases, J lost 6 bases, and 6 bases stayed unmatched. CDR3 amino acids: CASSPLKDRGEQYF. The CDR3 nucleotides read TGTGCCAGCTCACCTTTGAAGGACAGGGGCGAGCAGTACTTC.

V gene TRBV7-3 combines with J gene TRBJ1-2; D perhaps matches TRBD1 (5 bases). This CDR3 has 17 residues. Germline CDR1 reads SGHTA; CDR2 reads FQGTGA. Trimming pared 1 base from V and 7 bases from J, leaving 22 bases between. CDR3 nucleotides: TGTGCCAGCAGCTTAAAGCCCGGCGTCGGGGGAGGCGGTGGCTACACCTTC. Protein sequence: CASSLKPGVGGGGGYTF.

The chain carries TRBV13 and TRBJ2-5; 9 bases align to TRBD2. The CDR3 runs 16 residues. V was clipped by 5 bases and J by 0 bases; unmatched bases: 7. Germline-derived CDR1 and CDR2 are PRHDT and FYEKMQ (reference sequence). CDR3 coding DNA: TGTGCCAGCAGCGCAGCTAGCGGGGAGTACCAAGAGACCCAGTACTTC. This gives the protein CASSAASGEYQETQYF.

The V call is TRBV6-2 or TRBV6-3, the J call TRBJ1-4; 7 bases are a match to TRBD1. Germline V gene lookup returns CDR1 MNHEY and CDR2 SVGEGT. The CDR3 loop spans 18 amino acids. V shed 3 bases and J 0 bases; nucleotides not matched to a gene: 10. The CDR3 DNA follows: TGTGCCAGCAGTTATTCGCTAACCGGGACAGCAACTAATGAAAAACTGTTTTTT. Protein: CASSYSLTGTATNEKLFF.

Of note for this clone: At one end the junction does not follow the germline gene, possibly because of a read error. V and J are TRBV6-1 and TRBJ1-5; D may be TRBD1 (6 bases). The V gene's germline CDR1 is MNHNS and CDR2 SASEGT. The CDR3 is made up of 17 amino acids. The CDR3 sequence: CASSELWTALSSQPQHF. For the CDR3, the DNA is TGTGCCAGCAGTGAACTTTGGACAGCTCTTAGCAGTCAGCCCCAGCATTTT.

V is TRBV7-9 and J is TRBJ2-1; 14 bases are shared with TRBD2. Losses at the gene ends were 4 bases for V and 0 bases for J; bases not matched to a gene: 8. Germline CDR1 and CDR2: SEHNR and FQNEAQ (reference sequence). The CDR3 spans 19 residues. Written as DNA, the CDR3 is TGTGCCAGCAGCTCTGGGACTAGCGGGGGATTGAGCTCCTACAATGAGCAGTTCTTC. Protein: CASSSGTSGGLSSYNEQFF. The full variable domain, in which reference TRBV7-9 and TRBJ2-1 provide the parts outside the CDR3, is DTGVSQNPRHKITKRGQNVTFRCDPISEHNRLYWYRQTLGQGPEFLTYFQNEAQLEKSRLLSDRFSAERPKGSFSTLEIQRTEQGDSAMYLCASSSGTSGGLSSYNEQFFGPGTRLTVL.

This clone has just one count. The chain couples TRBV27 to TRBJ2-3; D might be TRBD1 (6 bases). V shed 5 bases and J shed 5 bases, with 14 bases lying between them. CDR1 is MNHEY, CDR2 SMNVEV, per germline (reference sequence). The length of the CDR3 is 14 residues. The CDR3 region is CASSLRGLGDTQYF. CDR3 in DNA: TGTGCCAGCAGTCTCAGGGGTTTGGGAGATACGCAGTATTTT.

The chain has TRBV4-1 and TRBJ2-4; D perhaps matches TRBD2 (6 bases). CDR3 length equals 15 residues. Germline assignment: CDR1 MGHRA and CDR2 YSYEKL. V shed 5 bases and J shed 7 bases, with 18 bases lying between them. The CDR3 DNA reads TGCGCCAGCAGCACTCCCGGGAGTACCCAGAACATTCAGTACTTC. Amino acids: CASSTPGSTQNIQYF.

The rearrangement joins TRBV14 to TRBJ2-2, with D possibly being TRBD1 (5 bases). There are 17 residues in the CDR3. CDR1 and CDR2 (germline): SGHDN, FVKESK. Between the trimmed V and J ends, which lost 4 bases and 1 base, there was a span of 16 bases. For the CDR3, the DNA is TGTGCCAGCAGCCCCACAGGCTCGATTATGAACACCGGGGAGCTGTTTTTT. This encodes CASSPTGSIMNTGELFF.

The chain employs TRBV2 and TRBJ2-6, with 7 positions matching TRBD2. This CDR3 region has 17 residues. Germline CDR1 is SNHLY and CDR2 is FYNNEI. The J segment lost 1 base and the V segment lost 1 base, leaving 4 bases of the junction unmatched. For the CDR3, the DNA is TGTGCCAGCAGTGAAGTCCCCGGGGGGTCTGGGGCCAACGTCCTGACTTTC. Translating gives CASSEVPGGSGANVLTF. The variable domain in full, with the rest retrieved from reference TRBV2 and TRBJ2-6, is EPEVTQTPSHQVTQMGQEVILRCVPISNHLYFYWYRQILGQKVEFLVSFYNNEISEKSEIFDDQFSVERPDGSNFTLKIRSTKLEDSAMYFCASSEVPGGSGANVLTFGAGSRLTVL.

V is TRBV9 and J is TRBJ2-3; 10 nucleotides match TRBD2. V was pared by 0 bases and J by 3 bases, with 1 base of the junction left unmatched. The CDR3 runs 15 residues. Germline CDR1 SGDLS, CDR2 YYNGEE. CDR3 DNA: TGTGCCAGCAGCGTAGGGGGACTAGCGACAGATACGCAGTATTTT. Translated, it gives CASSVGGLATDTQYF.

There are a few counts of this clone. The V call is TRBV7-4, the J call TRBJ1-1, with 7 bases lining up with TRBD1. V shed 4 bases and J 1 base; nucleotides not matched to a gene: 3. This CDR3 is 14 amino acids long. Germline V lookup: CDR1 SGHVT, CDR2 SQSDAQ. The CDR3 protein is CASSYDRANTEAFF. Here the CDR3 DNA reads TGTGCCAGCAGCTACGACAGGGCGAACACTGAAGCTTTCTTT.

The CDR3 is CASSPPNSGYSYEQYF. CDR3 DNA: TGTGCCAGCTCACCACCAAATAGCGGATACTCCTACGAGCAGTACTTC. The chain recombines TRBV18 with TRBJ2-7; D is perhaps TRBD2 (6 bases). V lost 0 bases, J lost 0 bases, and 12 bases lay in between. Germline CDR1 and CDR2: KGHSH and LQKENI. The CDR3 contains 16 residues.

V and J are TRBV19 and TRBJ2-5; TRBD2 aligns across 10 bases. The CDR3 runs 15 residues. The germline gives CDR1 LNHDA, CDR2 SQIVND (reference sequence). With 6 bases clipped from V and 5 bases from J, the junction kept 9 bases outside the gene matches. In nucleotides, the CDR3 is TGTGCCAGTAGCACATCCGGAGCGGGGGGGGAGACCCAGTACTTC. This encodes CASSTSGAGGETQYF. Using reference TRBV19 and TRBJ2-5 for the parts outside the CDR3, the full variable domain is DGGITQSPKYLFRKEGQNVTLSCEQNLNHDAMYWYRQDPGQGLRLIYYSQIVNDFQKGDIAEGYSVSREKKESFPLTVTSAQKNPTAFYLCASSTSGAGGETQYFGPGTRLLVL.

The chain joins TRBV5-1 to TRBJ2-7; TRBD1 matches 8 bases. This CDR3 contains 15 residues. Germline V gene lookup returns CDR1 SGHRS and CDR2 YFSETQ. With 0 bases clipped from V and 2 bases from J, the junction kept 4 bases outside the gene matches. In DNA form, the CDR3 reads TGCGCCAGCAGCTTGGGACAGGGGCCTACCTACGAGCAGTACTTC. This sequence encodes CASSLGQGPTYEQYF.